A selection of T cell receptor beta chains follows, all from one sample in a study of blood T cell repertoires in COVID-19. The table came from immunoSEQ multiplex PCR; TCRdb's copy has only in-frame clones and leaves some out. The repertoire holds roughly 100,000 clones, with about 85% as singletons. Sequenced: peripheral blood. Receptors were obtained from a man aged 45-65 years with active COVID-19. Both conserved end residues are part of each CDR3. The D gene is left open where the match is weak. Only some rows state a clone size, as once, few, many or a class for expanded clones.

clone size: few
V gene: TRBV6-5
J gene: TRBJ2-5
D gene: .
CDR3 DNA: TGTGCCAGCAAATCAAGCGGAATTACCTTGGAGACCCAGTACTTC
CDR3 protein: CASKSSGITLETQYF

clone size: .
V gene: TRBV4-1
J gene: TRBJ2-2
D gene: TRBD1
CDR3 DNA: TGCGCCAGCAGCGGACAAAAACCGGGACAGGGGACCGGGGAGCTGTTTTTT
CDR3 protein: CASSGQKPGQGTGELFF

clone size: .
V gene: TRBV5-6
J gene: TRBJ1-6
D gene: .
CDR3 DNA: TGTGCCAGCAGCTTCGACAGAAGCTCCTATAATTCACCCCTCCACTTT
CDR3 protein: CASSFDRSSYNSPLHF

clone size: .
V gene: TRBV9
J gene: TRBJ2-7
D gene: TRBD1
CDR3 DNA: TGTGCCAGCAGCGTAGACCCCGGGACAGGGACCTACGAGCAGTACTTC
CDR3 protein: CASSVDPGTGTYEQYF

clone size: .
V gene: TRBV4-1
J gene: TRBJ2-7
D gene: .
CDR3 DNA: TGCGCCAGCAGCCAAGTTGTCAGGGACTACGAGCAGTACTTC
CDR3 protein: CASSQVVRDYEQYF

clone size: .
V gene: TRBV7-6
J gene: TRBJ1-5
D gene: .
CDR3 DNA: TGTGCCAGCAGCTTAGGGCCGCGGGGAAATCAGCCCCAGCATTTT
CDR3 protein: CASSLGPRGNQPQHF

clone size: once
V gene: TRBV27
J gene: TRBJ2-7
D gene: .
CDR3 DNA: TGTGCCAGCTCCCTACAGGGCGTCGACGAGCAGTACTTC
CDR3 protein: CASSLQGVDEQYF

clone size: .
V gene: TRBV19
J gene: TRBJ1-1
D gene: TRBD1
CDR3 DNA: TGTGCCAGTAGTCTCCAGACAGGGGGGGGAACTGAAGCTTTCTTT
CDR3 protein: CASSLQTGGGTEAFF

clone size: .
V gene: TRBV11-2
J gene: TRBJ2-1
D gene: TRBD2
CDR3 DNA: TGTGCCAGCAGCTCCCAGGGAGCGGGGGGCAATGAGCAGTTCTTC
CDR3 protein: CASSSQGAGGNEQFF

clone size: .
V gene: TRBV3-1/TRBV3-2
J gene: TRBJ1-3
D gene: TRBD1
CDR3 DNA: TGTGCCAGCAGTGGGACAGACTCTGGAAACACCATATATTTT
CDR3 protein: CASSGTDSGNTIYF

clone size: .
V gene: TRBV3-1/TRBV3-2
J gene: TRBJ1-2
D gene: .
CDR3 DNA: TGTGCCAGCAGCCAAGCCAGGCCCACCTATGGCTACACCTTC
CDR3 protein: CASSQARPTYGYTF

clone size: .
V gene: TRBV29-1
J gene: TRBJ1-1
D gene: TRBD1
CDR3 DNA: TGCAGCGTCGAAGGACAGGCGAGCACTGAAGCTTTCTTT
CDR3 protein: CSVEGQASTEAFF

clone size: .
V gene: TRBV30
J gene: TRBJ2-5
D gene: TRBD2
CDR3 DNA: TGTGCCTGGAGCCCCCTCGGGACTAGCGGGGGCTTACAGTACTTC
CDR3 protein: CAWSPLGTSGGLQYF

clone size: .
V gene: TRBV6-5
J gene: TRBJ1-5
D gene: .
CDR3 DNA: TGTGCCAGCAGTTGGGTAGGGGGGGGACAGCCCCAGCATTTT
CDR3 protein: CASSWVGGGQPQHF

clone size: .
V gene: TRBV7-8
J gene: TRBJ2-2
D gene: TRBD1
CDR3 DNA: TGTGCCAGCAGCTTAGTCGGGACAGGGAACACCGGGGAGCTGTTTTTT
CDR3 protein: CASSLVGTGNTGELFF

clone size: .
V gene: TRBV4-1
J gene: TRBJ2-7
D gene: .
CDR3 DNA: TGCGCCAGCAGCCAAGGAGCAGGGGACCCCGGCTACGAGCAGTACTTC
CDR3 protein: CASSQGAGDPGYEQYF

clone size: .
V gene: TRBV6-5
J gene: TRBJ2-3
D gene: TRBD1
CDR3 DNA: TGTGCCAGCAGTTTGGACAGGGGGCAAGGTACGCAGTATTTT
CDR3 protein: CASSLDRGQGTQYF

clone size: .
V gene: TRBV12-3/TRBV12-4
J gene: TRBJ2-5
D gene: .
CDR3 DNA: TGTGCCAGCAGATTCGGCCCCGGGGAGACCCAGTACTTC
CDR3 protein: CASRFGPGETQYF

clone size: .
V gene: TRBV6-5
J gene: TRBJ2-7
D gene: TRBD1
CDR3 DNA: TGTGCCAGCTCGTATTCGGGACAGGGGTCCTACGAGCAGTACTTC
CDR3 protein: CASSYSGQGSYEQYF

clone size: .
V gene: TRBV24-1
J gene: TRBJ2-3
D gene: .
CDR3 DNA: TGTGCCACCAGTCAAAGCGAAGGATGGAATACGCAGTATTTT
CDR3 protein: CATSQSEGWNTQYF

clone size: .
V gene: TRBV7-2
J gene: TRBJ2-5
D gene: .
CDR3 DNA: TGTGCCAGCAGCTTAGACGGGGGGCAGGAGACCCAGTACTTC
CDR3 protein: CASSLDGGQETQYF

clone size: few
V gene: TRBV4-1
J gene: TRBJ1-2
D gene: .
CDR3 DNA: TGCGCCAGCAGCCAAGGCGGAGGGAGCTATGGCTACACCTTC
CDR3 protein: CASSQGGGSYGYTF

clone size: once
V gene: TRBV9
J gene: TRBJ1-1
D gene: .
CDR3 DNA: TGTGCCAGCAGCGTGGAGGGGAACACTGAAGCTTTCTTT
CDR3 protein: CASSVEGNTEAFF

clone size: .
V gene: TRBV19
J gene: TRBJ1-1
D gene: .
CDR3 DNA: TGTGCCAGTAGTATAGAGGGAACGGGACATAACACTGAAGCTTTCTTT
CDR3 protein: CASSIEGTGHNTEAFF

clone size: .
V gene: TRBV7-3
J gene: TRBJ2-1
D gene: TRBD1
CDR3 DNA: TGTGCCAGCAGCTCAACCGGGACAGAGTACAATGAGCAGTTCTTC
CDR3 protein: CASSSTGTEYNEQFF

clone size: .
V gene: TRBV5-6
J gene: TRBJ1-1
D gene: .
CDR3 DNA: TGTGCCAGCAGCTTGGAACCGACGGGTACTGAAGCTTTCTTT
CDR3 protein: CASSLEPTGTEAFF

clone size: .
V gene: TRBV4-3
J gene: TRBJ2-1
D gene: .
CDR3 DNA: TGCGCCAGCAGCCAAGAAGACACGAACTCCTACAATGAGCAGTTCTTC
CDR3 protein: CASSQEDTNSYNEQFF

clone size: .
V gene: TRBV2
J gene: TRBJ1-2
D gene: .
CDR3 DNA: TGTGCCAGCAGGAGGGACTCAACTAACTATGGCTACACCTTC
CDR3 protein: CASRRDSTNYGYTF